This TCR beta chain was recorded in a study of vaccination and CD4 T cells after COVID-19. Whole-study results and caveats: A relatively small number of convalescent patients were studied, and no early post-infection timepoints were included. The study found median SARS-CoV-2-reactive clonotypes rising from roughly 19 to 38, not significantly.

Cultured CD4+ T-cell DNA underwent Oncomine TCR Beta short-read sequencing. Each CDR3 protein is one row after TCRdb ran MiXCR on the PCR reads. The repertoire consists of about 14,000 distinct CDR3 sequences, with around 60% occurring once and the leading ten covering roughly a fifth. By sample fraction, this clonotype is medium-sized. Its target is not known. CDR1 and CDR2 from the germline V gene are KGHSH and LQKENI. The length of the CDR3 is 12 residues. V was cut by 2 bases and J by 10 bases, with 9 bases left in between. Treatment indicated: roughly 10-day PBMC culture with coronavirus spike peptide pools or control peptides (ViraFEST assay).

V gene TRBV18 combines with J gene TRBJ2-1; a weak D match, TRBD1 (6 bases). The receptor was derived from a human donor who had recovered from COVID-19. Sequenced material: CD4+ T cells from blood, cultured in vitro. The CDR3: CASSPSRGEQFF. CDR3 bases: TGTGCCAGCTCACCAAGCAGGGGCGAGCAGTTCTTC.